Listed below are T cell receptor beta chains from one sample, sequenced in a study of T cells after yellow fever vaccination. TCRdb recomputed calls from the 5' RACE reads with MiXCR, one row per CDR3 protein. The table has 300,000 to 350,000 distinct CDR3 sequences, approximately 4.5% seen once. Sample: PBMCs, taken 15 days after the yellow fever booster vaccination. The receptors stem from a man aged 18 to 29 who received the YFV17D yellow fever vaccine. Each CDR3 is given with its conserved first and last residue. D genes are given only for firm matches. Not every row has a clone size; where given, it reads once, few, many or a size class.

.	TRBD1	TRBV2	TRBJ2-5	CASTMGQQETQYF	TGTGCCAGCACAATGGGACAGCAAGAGACCCAGTACTTC
few	TRBD1	TRBV28	TRBJ1-1	CASSNSGTGKTEAFF	TGTGCCAGCAGTAACTCCGGGACAGGGAAAACTGAAGCTTTCTTT
few	TRBD1	TRBV11-2	TRBJ1-1	CASSDPRRTGGRGAFF	TGTGCCAGCAGCGACCCCCGGCGAACAGGGGGGAGAGGAGCTTTCTTT
many	.	TRBV7-2	TRBJ2-3	CASSFAREAQYF	TGTGCCAGCAGCTTCGCCAGGGAGGCGCAGTATTTT
.	TRBD2	TRBV5-1	TRBJ2-5	CASSLYGGGAETQYF	TGCGCCAGCAGCTTGTACGGCGGGGGGGCTGAGACCCAGTACTTC
many	.	TRBV2	TRBJ1-1	CASSDRSITEAFF	TGTGCCAGCAGTGATAGGAGTATCACTGAAGCTTTCTTT
few	.	TRBV12-3/TRBV12-4	TRBJ1-1	CASSSWAGEFEAFF	TGTGCCAGCAGTTCCTGGGCGGGCGAGTTTGAAGCTTTCTTT
few	.	TRBV7-9	TRBJ1-4	CASSLSAGATNEKLFF	TGTGCCAGCAGCTTATCCGCGGGCGCAACTAATGAAAAACTGTTTTTT
few	.	TRBV4-2	TRBJ2-3	CASSLLGDSDTQYF	TGTGCCAGCAGCCTCCTTGGTGACTCAGATACGCAGTATTTT
many	.	TRBV4-2	TRBJ1-2	CGSSQDLGSNYGYTF	TGTGGCAGCAGCCAAGATCTGGGGAGTAACTATGGCTACACCTTC
.	.	TRBV12-3/TRBV12-4	TRBJ1-4	CASSLLVFDEKLFF	TGTGCCAGCAGTTTACTTGTCTTTGATGAAAAACTGTTTTTT
few	TRBD2	TRBV5-1	TRBJ2-5	CASSLGLADEETQYF	TGCGCCAGCAGCCTGGGACTAGCGGACGAAGAGACCCAGTACTTC
.	.	TRBV18	TRBJ2-5	CASSPGGLETQYF	TGTGCCAGCTCACCGGGGGGACTTGAGACCCAGTACTTC
.	TRBD1	TRBV7-2	TRBJ1-2	CASSLRAGGSGYTF	TGTGCCAGCAGCTTGCGTGCAGGGGGCTCTGGCTACACCTTC
many	.	TRBV20-1	TRBJ2-2	CSAREGAGELFF	TGCAGTGCTAGGGAAGGGGCCGGGGAGCTGTTTTTT
many	.	TRBV7-6	TRBJ2-3	CASSLAGGPLYF	TGTGCCAGCAGCTTAGCGGGGGGGCCCCTGTATTTT
many	TRBD1	TRBV18	TRBJ2-5	CASSPGTGLQETQYF	TGTGCCAGCTCACCCGGGACAGGGCTGCAAGAGACCCAGTACTTC
.	TRBD2	TRBV5-5	TRBJ2-3	CASSEGLAGYTDTQYF	TGTGCCAGCAGCGAGGGACTAGCGGGGTACACAGATACGCAGTATTTT
many	.	TRBV10-3	TRBJ2-1	CAISVTIIGWGEQFF	TGTGCCATCAGTGTGACCATCATCGGATGGGGTGAGCAGTTCTTC
.	.	TRBV21-1	TRBJ1-5	CASTPQHF	TGTGCCAGCACTCCCCAGCATTTT
few	TRBD1	TRBV5-4	TRBJ1-1	CASSPRGRGNTEAFF	TGTGCCAGCAGCCCCAGGGGGCGCGGGAACACTGAAGCTTTCTTT
.	.	TRBV6-2/TRBV6-3	TRBJ1-2	CASSYRIANYGYTF	TGTGCCAGCAGTTACCGGATAGCTAACTATGGCTACACCTTC
few	.	TRBV11-2	TRBJ2-5	CASSEPRDAGETQYF	TGTGCCAGCAGCGAACCACGGGACGCTGGGGAGACCCAGTACTTC
few	.	TRBV12-3/TRBV12-4	TRBJ1-5	CASSGGGTAQHF	TGTGCCAGCAGTGGGGGGGGGACGGCCCAGCATTTT
few	TRBD2	TRBV7-6	TRBJ2-3	CASSYTGGPDTQYF	TGTGCCAGCAGCTATACGGGGGGGCCGGATACGCAGTATTTT
many	.	TRBV6-5	TRBJ2-1	CATGRAEQFF	TGTGCCACCGGACGTGCTGAGCAGTTCTTC
many	.	TRBV29-1	TRBJ2-7	CSVRSYEQYF	TGCAGCGTTCGGAGCTACGAGCAGTACTTC
many	TRBD1	TRBV28	TRBJ1-2	CASSLSQGARGYTF	TGTGCCAGCAGTTTGTCACAGGGGGCAAGAGGCTACACCTTC
.	TRBD1	TRBV7-2	TRBJ1-2	CASSIIRQGIYGYTF	TGTGCCAGCAGCATTATTCGACAGGGGATCTATGGCTACACCTTC
.	.	TRBV6-6	TRBJ1-1	CASSYGPQNTEAFF	TGTGCCAGCAGTTACGGTCCACAGAACACTGAAGCTTTCTTT
.	.	TRBV6-5	TRBJ2-3	CASSYSRPDFTDTQYF	TGTGCCAGCAGTTACTCCCGACCAGATTTTACAGATACGCAGTATTTT
many	.	TRBV20-1	TRBJ2-7	CSARDFYEQYF	TGCAGTGCTAGAGATTTCTACGAGCAGTACTTC
few	TRBD1	TRBV12-3/TRBV12-4	TRBJ1-2	CASTAGGQLSFYGYTF	TGTGCCAGCACCGCAGGGGGACAGCTAAGCTTCTATGGCTACACCTTC
many	.	TRBV7-3	TRBJ2-1	CASSPLRDYNEQFF	TGTGCCAGCAGCCCCCTAAGGGACTACAATGAGCAGTTCTTC
few	.	TRBV20-1	TRBJ1-5	CSARPGGNQPQHF	TGCAGTGCCAGACCGGGAGGCAATCAGCCCCAGCATTTT
few	.	TRBV6-5	TRBJ1-2	CASSYGGGGFTGYTF	TGTGCCAGCAGTTATGGGGGTGGGGGTTTTACCGGCTACACCTTC
few	.	TRBV24-1	TRBJ1-5	CATGGRDNQPQHF	TGTGCCACCGGTGGTAGGGACAATCAGCCCCAGCATTTT
many	TRBD2	TRBV7-9	TRBJ2-1	CASSPLLAGVPNEQFF	TGTGCCAGCAGCCCGCTGCTAGCGGGGGTACCCAATGAGCAGTTCTTC
.	.	TRBV19	TRBJ1-2	CASIWRGSYTF	TGTGCCAGTATTTGGAGGGGATCCTACACCTTC
many	.	TRBV6-5	TRBJ1-1	CASSYSGIQNTEAFF	TGTGCCAGCAGTTACTCGGGTATACAGAACACTGAAGCTTTCTTT
many	TRBD1	TRBV5-1	TRBJ1-1	CASSSRQGSTEAFF	TGCGCCAGCAGCTCTAGACAGGGGAGCACTGAAGCTTTCTTT
many	TRBD1	TRBV15	TRBJ1-6	CATRRDRGLSPLHF	TGTGCCACCAGGAGGGACAGGGGGCTTTCACCCCTCCACTTT
.	.	TRBV5-6	TRBJ2-5	CASSFGTRQETQYF	TGTGCCAGCAGCTTTGGGACACGACAAGAGACCCAGTACTTC
many	.	TRBV6-2/TRBV6-3	TRBJ2-1	CASLKPDRGGNEQFF	TGTGCCAGCCTGAAACCAGACAGGGGAGGGAATGAGCAGTTCTTC
many	.	TRBV6-5	TRBJ2-3	CASSYSTAGLLDTQYF	TGTGCCAGCAGTTACTCAACGGCGGGCCTACTGGATACGCAGTATTTT
few	.	TRBV7-2	TRBJ1-1	CASSLAAGSPGTEAFF	TGTGCCAGCAGCTTAGCCGCCGGATCCCCCGGGACTGAAGCTTTCTTT
.	.	TRBV5-1	TRBJ1-4	CASSLSQGTTTNEKLFF	TGCGCCAGCAGCTTGTCACAGGGTACTACAACTAATGAAAAACTGTTTTTT
.	.	TRBV5-1	TRBJ1-5	CASSLGQYQPQHF	TGCGCCAGCAGCTTGGGACAGTATCAGCCCCAGCATTTT